This T cell receptor beta chain was profiled in a study of shared clonotypes between healthy human individuals. CDR3 length: 12 amino acids. The V segment lost 5 bases and the J segment 6 bases; nucleotides outside the gene matches: 3. The germline V gene encodes CDR1 SQVTM and CDR2 ANQGSEA. Sequencing used immunoSEQ multiplex PCR; TCRdb keeps in-frame clones, though not all of them. The table includes about 1.5 million clones, 95% to 99% detected once. The donors, all of them Caucasian adults, lived in Nashville, Tennessee. The sample was naive CD4+ T cells sorted from blood. This sample's subset: CD45RA+ positively selected. The receptor was isolated from a man aged 25 to 40 in good health. The rearrangement joins TRBV29-1 to TRBJ1-2; 10 bases fit TRBD1. CDR3: CSVRDRGHGYTF. CDR3 nucleotides: TGCAGCGTTCGAGACAGGGGGCATGGCTACACCTTC.